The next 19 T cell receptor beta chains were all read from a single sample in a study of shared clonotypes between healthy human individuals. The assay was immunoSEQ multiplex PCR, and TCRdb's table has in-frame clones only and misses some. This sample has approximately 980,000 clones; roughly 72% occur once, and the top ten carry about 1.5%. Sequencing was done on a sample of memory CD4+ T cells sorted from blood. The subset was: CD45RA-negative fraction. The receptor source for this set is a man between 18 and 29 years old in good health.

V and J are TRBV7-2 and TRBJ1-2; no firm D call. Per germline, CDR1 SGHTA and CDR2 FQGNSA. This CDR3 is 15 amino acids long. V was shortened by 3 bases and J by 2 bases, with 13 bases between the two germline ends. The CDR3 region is CASSFATGGNYGYTF. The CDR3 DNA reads TGTGCCAGCAGCTTCGCCACCGGAGGAAACTATGGCTACACCTTC.

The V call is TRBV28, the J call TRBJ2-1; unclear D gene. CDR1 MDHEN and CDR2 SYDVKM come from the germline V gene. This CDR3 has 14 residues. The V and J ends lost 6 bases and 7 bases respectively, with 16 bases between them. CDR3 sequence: CASSPDRRRNEQFF. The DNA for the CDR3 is TGTGCCAGCAGCCCGGACCGCCGACGGAATGAGCAGTTCTTC.

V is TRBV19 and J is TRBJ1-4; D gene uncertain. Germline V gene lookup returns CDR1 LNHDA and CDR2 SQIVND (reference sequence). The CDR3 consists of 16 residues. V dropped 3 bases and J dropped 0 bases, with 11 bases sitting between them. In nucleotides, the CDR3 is TGTGCCAGTAGTATTGCGGACGGTGCAACTAATGAAAAACTGTTTTTT. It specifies CASSIADGATNEKLFF.

CDR3 region: CASTQREGSTDTQYF. Written as DNA, the CDR3 is TGTGCCAGCACCCAGCGGGAGGGAAGCACAGATACGCAGTATTTT. V is TRBV9 and J is TRBJ2-3; 10 bases align to TRBD2. V was pared by 6 bases and J by 0 bases, with 4 bases of the junction left unmatched. The CDR3 is 15 amino acids. Germline V CDR1 and CDR2: SGDLS, YYNGEE.

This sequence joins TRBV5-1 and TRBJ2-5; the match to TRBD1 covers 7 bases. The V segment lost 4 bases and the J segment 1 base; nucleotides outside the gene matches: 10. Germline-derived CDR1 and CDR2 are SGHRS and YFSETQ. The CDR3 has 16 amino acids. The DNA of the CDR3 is TGCGCCAGCAGCAGGGTCCAGACAGGGCTCCAAGAGACCCAGTACTTC. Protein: CASSRVQTGLQETQYF.

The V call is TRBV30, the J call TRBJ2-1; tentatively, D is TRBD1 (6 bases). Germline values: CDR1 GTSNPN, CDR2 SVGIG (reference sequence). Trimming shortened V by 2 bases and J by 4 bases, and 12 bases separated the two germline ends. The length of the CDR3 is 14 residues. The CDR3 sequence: CAWSPGQLYNEQFF. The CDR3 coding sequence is TGTGCCTGGAGTCCAGGACAGCTGTACAATGAGCAGTTCTTC.

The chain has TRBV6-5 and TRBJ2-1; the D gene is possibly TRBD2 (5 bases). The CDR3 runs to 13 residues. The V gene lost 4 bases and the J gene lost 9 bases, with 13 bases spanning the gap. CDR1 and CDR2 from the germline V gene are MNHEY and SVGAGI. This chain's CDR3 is CASSLTWESEQFF. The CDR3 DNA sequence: TGTGCCAGCAGTTTGACTTGGGAGAGTGAGCAGTTCTTC.

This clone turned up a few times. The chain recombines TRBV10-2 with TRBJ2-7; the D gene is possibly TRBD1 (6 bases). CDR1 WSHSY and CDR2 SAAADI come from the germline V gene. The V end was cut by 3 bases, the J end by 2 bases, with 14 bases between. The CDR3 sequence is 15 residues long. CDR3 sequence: CASSERTVPTYEQYF. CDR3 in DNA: TGCGCCAGCAGTGAACGGACAGTTCCGACCTACGAGCAGTACTTC.

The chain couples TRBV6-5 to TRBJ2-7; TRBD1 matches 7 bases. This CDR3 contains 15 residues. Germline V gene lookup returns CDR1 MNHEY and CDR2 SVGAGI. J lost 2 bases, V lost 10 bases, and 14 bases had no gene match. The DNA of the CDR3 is TGTGCCATCCATTCCAGAGGGGGCGGAACCTACGAGCAGTACTTC. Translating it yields CAIHSRGGGTYEQYF.

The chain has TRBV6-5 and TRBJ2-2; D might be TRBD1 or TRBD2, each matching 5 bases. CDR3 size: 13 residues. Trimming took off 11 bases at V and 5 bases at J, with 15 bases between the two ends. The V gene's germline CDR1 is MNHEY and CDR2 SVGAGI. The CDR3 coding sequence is TGTGCCCACGGGGCCGAGAAGACCGGGGAGCTGTTTTTT. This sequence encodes CAHGAEKTGELFF.

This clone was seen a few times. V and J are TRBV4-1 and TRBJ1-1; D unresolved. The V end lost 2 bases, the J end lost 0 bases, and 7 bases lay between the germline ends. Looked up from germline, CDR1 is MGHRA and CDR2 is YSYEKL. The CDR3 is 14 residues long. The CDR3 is CASSQREVNTEAFF. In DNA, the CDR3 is TGCGCCAGCAGCCAACGGGAGGTGAACACTGAAGCTTTCTTT.

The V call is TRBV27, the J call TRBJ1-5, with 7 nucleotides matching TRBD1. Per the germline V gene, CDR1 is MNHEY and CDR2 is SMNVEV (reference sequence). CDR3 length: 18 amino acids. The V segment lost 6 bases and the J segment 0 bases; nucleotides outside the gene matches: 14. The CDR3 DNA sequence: TGTGCCAGCAGGTTCCATGGGGGTGGGACAGATAGCAATCAGCCCCAGCATTTT. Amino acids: CASRFHGGGTDSNQPQHF.

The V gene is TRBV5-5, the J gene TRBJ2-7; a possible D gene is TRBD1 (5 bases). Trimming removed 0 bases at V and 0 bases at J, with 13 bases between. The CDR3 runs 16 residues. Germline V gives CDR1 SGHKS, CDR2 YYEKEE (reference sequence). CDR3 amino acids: CASSLVGQGISYEQYF. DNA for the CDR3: TGTGCCAGCAGCTTGGTCGGGCAGGGTATCTCCTACGAGCAGTACTTC.

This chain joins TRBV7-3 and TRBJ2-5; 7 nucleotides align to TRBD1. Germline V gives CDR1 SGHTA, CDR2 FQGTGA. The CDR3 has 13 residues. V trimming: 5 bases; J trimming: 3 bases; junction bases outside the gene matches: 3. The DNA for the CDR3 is TGTGCCAGCAGCCCCGGGACAGAAGAGACCCAGTACTTC. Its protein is CASSPGTEETQYF. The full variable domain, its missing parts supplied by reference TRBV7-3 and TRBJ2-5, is GAGVSQTPSNKVTEKGKYVELRCDPISGHTALYWYRQSLGQGPEFLIYFQGTGAADDSGLPNDRFFAVRPEGSVSTLKIQRTERGDSAVYLCASSPGTEETQYFGPGTRLLVL.

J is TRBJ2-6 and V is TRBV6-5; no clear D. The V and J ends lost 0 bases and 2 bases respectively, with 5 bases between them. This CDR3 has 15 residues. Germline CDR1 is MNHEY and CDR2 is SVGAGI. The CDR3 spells CASSYSGPGANVLTF. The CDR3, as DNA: TGTGCCAGCAGTTACTCAGGGCCTGGGGCCAACGTCCTGACTTTC.

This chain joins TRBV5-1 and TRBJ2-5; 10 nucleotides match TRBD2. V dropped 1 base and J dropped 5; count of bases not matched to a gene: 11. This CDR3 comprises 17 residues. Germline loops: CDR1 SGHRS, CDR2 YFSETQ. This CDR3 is CASSLRPSGGSSETQYF. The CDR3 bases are TGCGCCAGCAGCTTGCGTCCTAGCGGGGGCTCATCTGAGACCCAGTACTTC.

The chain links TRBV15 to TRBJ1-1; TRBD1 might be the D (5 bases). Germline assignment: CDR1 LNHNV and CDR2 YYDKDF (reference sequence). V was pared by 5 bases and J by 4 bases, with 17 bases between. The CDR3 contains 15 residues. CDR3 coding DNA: TGTGCCACCAGCCGATCCGGGGACGTATTCACTGAAGCTTTCTTT. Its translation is CATSRSGDVFTEAFF.

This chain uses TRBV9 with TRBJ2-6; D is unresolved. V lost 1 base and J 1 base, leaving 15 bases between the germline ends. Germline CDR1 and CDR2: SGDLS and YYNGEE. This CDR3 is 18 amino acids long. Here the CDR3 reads CASSVSPDRGSGANVLTF. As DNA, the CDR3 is TGTGCCAGCAGCGTAAGCCCCGATCGTGGGTCTGGGGCCAACGTCCTGACTTTC.

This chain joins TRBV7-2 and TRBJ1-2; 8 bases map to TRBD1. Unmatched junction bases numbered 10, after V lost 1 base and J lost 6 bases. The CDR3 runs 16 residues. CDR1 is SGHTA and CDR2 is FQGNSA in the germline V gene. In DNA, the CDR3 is TGTGCCAGCAGCTTAGTTGTATTCGGACAGGGAGATGGCTACACCTTC. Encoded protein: CASSLVVFGQGDGYTF.